Below, one TCR beta chain is given with its context. The antigen remains unidentified. The sample originates from a study of cytomegalovirus exposure and HLA in healthy donors. This CDR3 comprises 16 residues. Germline values: CDR1 MGHRA, CDR2 YSYEKL. V lost 3 bases and J lost 0; bases outside the gene matches: 7. The PCR ran on 60 Vbeta and 13 Jbeta primers. Assay used: immunoSEQ multiplex PCR; TCRdb lists only in-frame clones, some missing. Altogether around 99,000 clones are present, approximately 70% being singletons, with the ten largest covering 5.4%. Study outcomes and limitations: The majority of CMV-associated TCR beta chains were reported as apparently HLA-restricted in a later analysis.

The chain links TRBV4-1 to TRBJ1-1, with 7 bases that match TRBD1. This clonotype was obtained from an older woman in good health and CMV-seropositive. Sample: PBMCs. CDR3 sequence: CASSHGDRVMNTEAFF. The DNA for the CDR3 is TGCGCCAGCAGCCACGGGGACAGAGTCATGAACACTGAAGCTTTCTTT.